This TCR beta chain was recorded in a study of blood T cell repertoires in COVID-19. For the study at large: Whether acute or convalescent, the COVID-19 samples came from the United States, Italy and Spain. Nucleic acid was either cDNA or gDNA, and it came from T cells, B-cell-depleted T cells, or PBMCs.

The sample holds one count of this clone. In the original processing: Quantification of nucleated cells was approximated via reference gene primer amplification. Using immunoSEQ multiplex PCR, the repertoire was profiled, and TCRdb retains in-frame clones only, with some absent. The DNA was the basis for D and trimming; V, J and clone size are from that table. The sample records tens of thousands of clones, around 77% being singletons. Germline lookup yields CDR1 SGHNT and CDR2 YYREEE (reference sequence). The V end was cut by 0 bases, the J end by 4 bases, with 6 bases between. There are 13 residues in the CDR3.

The TCR was taken from a man between 65 and 85 years old with active or convalescent COVID-19. The chain has TRBV5-4 and TRBJ2-3; D not certain. Sequencing was carried out using peripheral blood. CDR3: CASSLVSADTQYF. The CDR3 DNA sequence: TGTGCCAGCAGCTTGGTGTCGGCAGATACGCAGTATTTT.